The 27 T cell receptor beta chains reported below all come from one sample, sequenced in a study of blood T cell repertoires in COVID-19. TCRdb's copy holds only in-frame clones and misses some; the assay was immunoSEQ multiplex PCR. The sample includes 200,000 to 250,000 clones, about 85% seen only once; the top ten take roughly a tenth. Source material: PBMCs or T cells enriched from blood (not recorded which). Receptors were obtained from a man aged 25 to 40 who had recovered from COVID-19.

Only a few counts were recorded for this clone. The CDR3 nucleotides are TGTGCCAGCAGCAGACCGGGACAGGTCGGCTATGGCTACACCTTC. This gives the protein CASSRPGQVGYGYTF. This chain joins TRBV7-9 and TRBJ1-2; TRBD1 aligns across 8 bases. The CDR3 runs to 15 residues. J lost 4 bases, V lost 5 bases, and 9 bases had no gene match. Germline V gene lookup returns CDR1 SEHNR and CDR2 FQNEAQ (reference sequence).

A single count supports this clone. This chain links TRBV5-1 with TRBJ2-3; the match to TRBD1 covers 7 bases. CDR1 is SGHRS, CDR2 YFSETQ, per germline. V gave up 4 bases and J gave up 4 bases; unmatched junction bases: 6. CDR3 length equals 14 residues. CDR3 sequence: CASSRTTGSDTQYF. CDR3 DNA: TGCGCCAGCAGCAGGACGACAGGGTCAGATACGCAGTATTTT.

The V call is TRBV28, the J call TRBJ1-1; D is possibly TRBD1 (5 bases). The CDR3 totals 15 residues. Germline-derived CDR1 and CDR2 are MDHEN and SYDVKM. V was cut by 8 bases and J by 9 bases, with 25 bases left in between. The CDR3 is CASLPAGQGELQAFF. In DNA form, the CDR3 reads TGTGCCAGCCTTCCAGCCGGGCAGGGCGAGCTACAAGCTTTCTTT.

The CDR3 reads CASSSGTQLDSAYGYTF. The CDR3 DNA reads as TGTGCCAGCAGCTCCGGGACACAGCTCGACTCCGCATATGGCTACACCTTC. This chain joins TRBV7-9 and TRBJ1-2, with a possible D match to TRBD1 (6 bases). This CDR3 spans 17 amino acids. Germline V gene sequence: CDR1 SEHNR, CDR2 FQNEAQ (reference sequence). V was clipped by 4 bases and J by 5 bases, with 23 bases between them.

This clone was counted once. The V and J genes are TRBV11-3 and TRBJ2-1, with D possibly matching TRBD1 (7 bases). CDR1 is SGHNT, CDR2 YENEEA, per germline. There are 14 residues in the CDR3. V was trimmed by 0 bases and J by 7 bases, leaving 10 bases between them. CDR3: CASSLDPGGNEQFF. In DNA, the CDR3 is TGTGCCAGCAGCTTAGATCCAGGGGGGAATGAGCAGTTCTTC.

The V gene is TRBV28, the J gene TRBJ1-1; weak D call: TRBD1 (6 bases). CDR1 is MDHEN, CDR2 SYDVKM, per germline. This CDR3 contains 16 residues. Trimming removed 5 bases from V and 7 bases from J, with 23 bases in between. The CDR3 DNA sequence: TGTGCCAGCAGTCCCCTGGGCGGGAGTAGGGGGTATGAAGCTTTCTTT. Amino acid sequence: CASSPLGGSRGYEAFF. The variable domain in full, with the rest retrieved from reference TRBV28 and TRBJ1-1, is DVKVTQSSRYLVKRTGEKVFLECVQDMDHENMFWYRQDPGLGLRLIYFSYDVKMKEKGDIPEGYSVSREKKERFSLILESASTNQTSMYLCASSPLGGSRGYEAFFGQGTRLTVV.

This clone has only one observation. The chain is built from TRBV28 and TRBJ1-1, with TRBD1 as a possible D gene (5 bases). Trimming removed 3 bases from V and 0 bases from J, with 8 bases in between. Looked up from germline, CDR1 is MDHEN and CDR2 is SYDVKM. The CDR3 length is 14 residues. The CDR3 sequence is CASSFGTVNTEAFF. Here the CDR3 DNA reads TGTGCCAGCAGTTTCGGGACTGTGAACACTGAAGCTTTCTTT. The whole variable domain, filled in from reference TRBV28 and TRBJ1-1, reads DVKVTQSSRYLVKRTGEKVFLECVQDMDHENMFWYRQDPGLGLRLIYFSYDVKMKEKGDIPEGYSVSREKKERFSLILESASTNQTSMYLCASSFGTVNTEAFFGQGTRLTVV.

This clone showed up just a few times. V gene TRBV28 combines with J gene TRBJ2-7, with TRBD2 matching 12 bases. CDR3 size: 19 residues. Germline V gene data show CDR1 as MDHEN and CDR2 as SYDVKM. V lost 5 bases, J lost 3 bases, and 17 bases stayed unmatched. This CDR3 is CASSPRKGLAGLRHYEQYF. The CDR3 region has the DNA TGTGCCAGCAGTCCACGAAAGGGACTAGCGGGTCTCAGGCACTACGAGCAGTACTTC.

The chain employs TRBV7-8 and TRBJ1-3; no clear D. Trimming shortened V by 1 base and J by 0 bases, and 7 bases separated the two germline ends. The germline V gene encodes CDR1 SGHVS and CDR2 FQNEAQ. The CDR3 length is 15 residues. The CDR3 DNA reads as TGTGCCAGCAGCTTAGTTCCCTACTCTGGAAACACCATATATTTT. As protein: CASSLVPYSGNTIYF.

The chain combines TRBV28 with TRBJ2-7; possibly TRBD1 for D (6 bases). V shed 4 bases and J shed 3 bases, with 16 bases lying between them. Germline-derived CDR1 and CDR2 are MDHEN and SYDVKM. The CDR3 is made up of 15 amino acids. CDR3 amino acids: CASSSGVVGSYEQYF. For the CDR3, the DNA is TGTGCCAGCAGTTCAGGGGTCGTGGGAAGCTACGAGCAGTACTTC.

The V and J genes are TRBV7-2 and TRBJ2-7; D may be TRBD1 (6 bases). The V end lost 5 bases, the J end lost 4 bases, and 15 bases lay between the germline ends. The CDR3 runs 14 residues. Germline-derived CDR1 and CDR2 are SGHTA and FQGNSA. CDR3 region: CASSILTGPYEQYF. The CDR3 DNA sequence: TGTGCCAGCAGCATATTGACAGGACCTTACGAGCAGTACTTC. The variable domain in full, with the rest retrieved from reference TRBV7-2 and TRBJ2-7, is GAGVSQSPSNKVTEKGKDVELRCDPISGHTALYWYRQSLGQGLEFLIYFQGNSAPDKSGLPSDRFSAERTGGSVSTLTIQRTQQEDSAVYLCASSILTGPYEQYFGPGTRLTVT.

This clone was counted a single time. As DNA, the CDR3 is TGCGCCAGCAGCCAAGATTGGCTGAGCACAGATACGCAGTATTTT. The encoded protein is CASSQDWLSTDTQYF. J is TRBJ2-3 and V is TRBV4-3; D is undetermined. Germline V gene sequence: CDR1 LGHNA, CDR2 YSLEER. V lost 0 bases, J lost 0 bases, and 7 bases lay in between. CDR3 length: 15 amino acids.

The V gene is TRBV6-5, the J gene TRBJ2-7; 9 bases map to TRBD1. Germline V gives CDR1 MNHEY, CDR2 SVGAGI. V gave up 8 bases and J gave up 7 bases; unmatched junction bases: 12. This CDR3 region has 14 residues. The CDR3 nucleotides are TGTGCCAGCCGACGAGGACAGGGGTTTGGGGAGCAGTACTTC. Its protein product is CASRRGQGFGEQYF.

This clone is a singleton in its sample. The chain uses TRBV5-6 and TRBJ1-4; TRBD1 matches at 8 bases. This CDR3 is built from 16 residues. V shed 2 bases and J 4 bases; nucleotides not matched to a gene: 7. Germline V gene sequence: CDR1 SGHDT, CDR2 YYEEEE. The CDR3 DNA follows: TGTGCCAGCAGCTTAGTGGGGACAGGATATAATGAAAAACTGTTTTTT. Residues: CASSLVGTGYNEKLFF.

The genes are TRBV6-5 and TRBJ2-3; D gene ambiguous. The V gene lost 0 bases and the J gene lost 10 bases, with 11 bases spanning the gap. CDR1 and CDR2 from the germline V gene are MNHEY and SVGAGI. There are 13 residues in the CDR3. The CDR3 sequence: CASSYSGSRAQYF. For the CDR3, the DNA is TGTGCCAGCAGTTACTCCGGGTCACGGGCGCAGTATTTT.

A remark on this clone: The same CDR3 is also encoded by other DNA sequences in this sample. The rearrangement uses TRBV6-5 and TRBJ2-1; 10 positions match TRBD2. There are 14 residues in the CDR3. V gave up 9 bases and J gave up 4 bases; unmatched junction bases: 6. Germline CDR1 and CDR2: MNHEY and SVGAGI. Here the CDR3 DNA reads TGTGCCAGTTCTAGCGGGGGCCGTTACAATGAGCAGTTCTTC. Translating gives CASSSGGRYNEQFF.

The chain uses TRBV11-2 and TRBJ1-1; TRBD1 matches at 7 bases. Germline V gene sequence: CDR1 SGHAT, CDR2 FQNNGV. The CDR3 has 19 residues. Trimming cost V 1 base and J 4 bases; bases outside gene matches: 18. Here the CDR3 DNA reads TGTGCCAGCAGCTTAGTCCAGATCCTCAGGGGGTCTGTGAGCACTGAAGCTTTCTTT. This gives the protein CASSLVQILRGSVSTEAFF. Complete variable domain (other parts from reference TRBV11-2 and TRBJ1-1): EAGVAQSPRYKIIEKRQSVAFWCNPISGHATLYWYQQILGQGPKLLIQFQNNGVVDDSQLPKDRFSAERLKGVDSTLKIQPAKLEDSAVYLCASSLVQILRGSVSTEAFFGQGTRLTVV.

The J gene is TRBJ2-7, the V gene TRBV30; possibly TRBD1 for D (6 bases). CDR1 is GTSNPN, CDR2 SVGIG, per germline (reference sequence). This CDR3 contains 14 residues. V was trimmed by 0 bases and J by 6 bases, leaving 15 bases between them. CDR3 nucleotides: TGTGCCTGGAGTGTAGAGAGGGACAACCGCGAGCAGTACTTC. Protein: CAWSVERDNREQYF.

There are a few counts of this clone. The chain is built from TRBV5-1 and TRBJ1-6; 9 bases match TRBD1. CDR1 and CDR2 from the germline V gene are SGHRS and YFSETQ. V shed 1 base, J shed 7 bases, and the junction held 3 bases outside the gene matches. This CDR3 is 15 amino acids long. CDR3 DNA sequence: TGCGCCAGCAGCTTGATGGGGACAGGGAATTCACCCCTCCACTTT. Translating it yields CASSLMGTGNSPLHF.

This clone was observed a handful of times. This chain joins TRBV10-1 and TRBJ2-3; D perhaps matches TRBD2 (5 bases). Germline V CDR1 and CDR2: WNHNN, SYGVQD (reference sequence). The CDR3 has 14 residues. V lost 8 bases and J 2 bases, leaving 14 bases between the germline ends. The CDR3 sequence: CASSGYLNTDTQYF. DNA of the CDR3: TGCGCCAGCTCGGGATACCTAAACACAGATACGCAGTATTTT.

The V gene is TRBV19, the J gene TRBJ2-7; a possible D gene is TRBD2 (6 bases). Trimming cost V 5 bases and J 0 bases, with 14 bases left between them. The V gene's germline CDR1 is LNHDA and CDR2 SQIVND (reference sequence). This CDR3 is built from 15 residues. This chain's CDR3 is CASSPPGVPSYEQYF. The CDR3 nucleotides read TGTGCCAGTAGTCCTCCGGGGGTTCCCTCCTACGAGCAGTACTTC.

Here the CDR3 DNA reads TGTGCCAGCAGTTTATCAGCTAGCGGGAGCACAGATACGCAGTATTTT. Protein product: CASSLSASGSTDTQYF. The chain combines TRBV28 with TRBJ2-3; 8 nucleotides match TRBD2. CDR1 is MDHEN, CDR2 SYDVKM, per germline. The CDR3 contains 16 residues. Unmatched junction bases numbered 3, after V lost 1 base and J lost 0 bases.

This clone has just one count. J is TRBJ1-5 and V is TRBV20-1, with D uncertain. V was trimmed by 3 bases and J by 9 bases, leaving 9 bases between them. The CDR3 contains 11 residues. The V gene's germline CDR1 is DFQATT and CDR2 SNEGSKA (reference sequence). The CDR3 nucleotides read TGCAGTGCTAGCCCTTCAGGGCCCCAGCATTTT. Protein: CSASPSGPQHF.

J is TRBJ1-5 and V is TRBV2; TRBD1 aligns across 7 bases. The CDR3 runs to 12 residues. The V gene's germline CDR1 is SNHLY and CDR2 FYNNEI. The V and J ends lost 6 bases and 7 bases, in that order; junction bases with no gene match: 3. For the CDR3, the DNA is TGTGCCAGCAGGGCAGGGGGACAGCCCCAGCATTTT. It encodes CASRAGGQPQHF.

This clone was found a few times. V usage is TRBV6-6 and J usage is TRBJ1-6; 7 positions match TRBD1. V lost 5 bases and J lost 0; bases outside the gene matches: 7. Germline V gene lookup returns CDR1 MNHNY and CDR2 SVGAGI (reference sequence). The CDR3 totals 17 residues. CDR3 nucleotide sequence: TGTGCCAGCAGTCCGATACAGGGGACCTCCTATAATTCACCCCTCCACTTT. The encoded protein is CASSPIQGTSYNSPLHF.

This chain connects TRBV28 to TRBJ2-1; the D is unclear. Germline lookup yields CDR1 MDHEN and CDR2 SYDVKM. The CDR3 has 14 amino acids. V was trimmed by 3 bases and J by 5 bases, leaving 11 bases between them. This CDR3 is CASSLTGTHNEQFF. CDR3 bases: TGTGCCAGCAGTTTGACGGGTACTCACAATGAGCAGTTCTTC.

The chain links TRBV7-2 to TRBJ2-7, with 14 bases lining up with TRBD2. The CDR3 is made up of 16 amino acids. Germline V lookup: CDR1 SGHTA, CDR2 FQGNSA. V shed 1 base, J shed 4 bases, and the junction held 3 bases outside the gene matches. The CDR3 DNA is TGTGCCAGCAGCTTAGGACTAGCGGGGGGGCAATACGAGCAGTACTTC. It is translated as CASSLGLAGGQYEQYF.